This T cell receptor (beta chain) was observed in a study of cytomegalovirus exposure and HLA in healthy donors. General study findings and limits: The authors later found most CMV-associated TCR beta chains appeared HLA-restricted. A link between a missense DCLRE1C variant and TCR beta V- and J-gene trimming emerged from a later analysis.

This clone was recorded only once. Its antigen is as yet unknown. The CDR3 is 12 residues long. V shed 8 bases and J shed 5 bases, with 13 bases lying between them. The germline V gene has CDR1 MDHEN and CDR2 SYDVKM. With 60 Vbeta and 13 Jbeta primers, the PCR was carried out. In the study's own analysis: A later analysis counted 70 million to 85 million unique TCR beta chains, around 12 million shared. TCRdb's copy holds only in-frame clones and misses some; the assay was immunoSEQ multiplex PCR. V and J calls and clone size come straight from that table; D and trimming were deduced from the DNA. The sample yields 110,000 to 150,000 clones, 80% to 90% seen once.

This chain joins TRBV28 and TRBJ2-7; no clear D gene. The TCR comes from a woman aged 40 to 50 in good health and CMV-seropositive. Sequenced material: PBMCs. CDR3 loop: CASAPKRDEQYF. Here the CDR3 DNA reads TGTGCCAGCGCGCCAAAAAGAGACGAGCAGTACTTC.